This record concerns one TCR beta chain sequence. Its antigen is as yet unknown. Amplification targeted TCR beta CDR3 regions from RNA transcripts. Using the HTBI primer set, a first-round RT-PCR was run on the TCR CDR3. TCRdb recomputed calls from the multiplex PCR reads with MiXCR, one row per CDR3 protein. Seen here are over 700,000 distinct CDR3 sequences, 18% observed once, and the top ten hold 16%. The record originates from a study of T cells in Graves' hyperthyroidism and ophthalmopathy. The germline V and J ends were trimmed by 3 bases and 4 bases, with 13 bases remaining between them. CDR1 and CDR2 from the germline V gene are SGHVS and FQNEAQ. The CDR3 runs to 15 residues. Findings and limits, study-wide: A model using 13 V-J features told ophthalmopathy apart from stable hyperthyroidism.

The rearrangement uses TRBV7-8 and TRBJ1-5, with D hard to call. The TCR sequence derives from a woman aged 45-59 years with Graves' hyperthyroidism that later progressed to Graves' ophthalmopathy. The material sequenced was blood. CDR3 sequence reads: CASSLTDTLNQPQHF. For the CDR3, the DNA is TGTGCCAGCAGCTTGACCGACACCCTAAATCAGCCCCAGCATTTT. Based on the CDR3 plus reference TRBV7-8 and TRBJ1-5, the full variable domain is GAGVSQSPRYKVAKRGQDVALRCDPISGHVSLFWYQQALGQGPEFLTYFQNEAQLDKSGLPSDRFFAERPEGSVSTLKIQRTQQEDSAVYLCASSLTDTLNQPQHFGDGTRLSIL.